Shown below are 19 T cell receptor beta chains from a single sample sequenced in a study of T cells in Graves' hyperthyroidism and ophthalmopathy. RNA transcripts yielded amplified TCR beta CDR3 regions. The HTBI set primed first-round TCR CDR3 RT-PCR. TCRdb recomputed calls from the multiplex PCR reads with MiXCR, one row per CDR3 protein. The profile shows about 420,000 distinct CDR3 sequences, roughly an eighth of them singletons. The sequenced material came from blood. These receptors all stem from a young woman with Graves' hyperthyroidism.

This clonotype has just one count. Lacking the conserved final phenylalanine or tryptophan, this CDR3 likely reflects a read error. The chain is built from TRBV2 and TRBJ2-2; D gene uncertain. CDR1 and CDR2 from the germline V gene are SNHLY and FYNNEI. Trimming took 4 bases from V and 5 from J, leaving 11 bases between them. The CDR3 sequence is 14 residues long. CDR3 region: CASSGPRRTGELFL. CDR3 in DNA: TGTGCCAGCAGTGGGCCTCGGAGAACCGGGGAGCTGTTTCTT.

This clonotype has a count of ten or more. The chain has TRBV29-1 and TRBJ2-7, with D hard to call. The CDR3 is made up of 11 amino acids. The germline V gene has CDR1 SQVTM and CDR2 ANQGSEA. The ends were cut back, 5 bases at V and 5 bases at J, with 10 bases in the middle. CDR3 loop: CSVLLGDEQYF. The CDR3 DNA reads as TGCAGCGTTCTTCTGGGCGACGAGCAGTACTTC.

This clonotype was seen only a few times. This chain uses TRBV20-1 with TRBJ1-5; no clear D gene. Germline values: CDR1 DFQATT, CDR2 SNEGSKA (reference sequence). The CDR3 consists of 17 residues. The V gene lost 6 bases and the J gene lost 5 bases, with 26 bases spanning the gap. The CDR3 loop is CSARDGRRSRRDQPQHF. The CDR3 bases are TGCAGTGCGCGAGACGGGAGAAGGTCAAGGAGGGATCAGCCCCAGCATTTT.

The chain is built from TRBV25-1 and TRBJ1-2; D is unclear. The CDR3 has 14 amino acids. Germline V gene sequence: CDR1 MGHDK, CDR2 SYGVNS. The V end was cut by 6 bases, the J end by 1 base, with 12 bases between. The DNA of the CDR3 is TGTGCCAGCAGCTTGATGGGCGGTAACTATGGCTACACCTTC. It encodes CASSLMGGNYGYTF.

The sample holds many counts of this clonotype. V gene TRBV7-2 combines with J gene TRBJ2-1; no clear D gene. The CDR3 length is 15 residues. The germline V gene has CDR1 SGHTA and CDR2 FQGNSA. V was shortened by 0 bases and J by 0 bases, with 6 bases between the two germline ends. The CDR3 bases are TGTGCCAGCAGCTTAGCTCAAGGCTCCTACAATGAGCAGTTCTTC. Translating it yields CASSLAQGSYNEQFF.

This sequence joins TRBV6-1 and TRBJ1-1, with D possibly being TRBD1 (6 bases). The CDR3 runs 13 residues. The germline V gene encodes CDR1 MNHNS and CDR2 SASEGT. Trimming removed 6 bases at V and 4 bases at J, with 12 bases between. The DNA for the CDR3 is TGTGCCAGCAGGGGAACAGGGAGCACTGAAGCTTTCTTT. Amino acid sequence: CASRGTGSTEAFF.

The J gene is TRBJ2-3, the V gene TRBV4-2; possible D gene TRBD2, 6 bases. This CDR3 comprises 17 residues. V lost 5 bases, J lost 0 bases, and 18 bases lay in between. Germline assignment: CDR1 LGHNA and CDR2 YNFKEQ. For the CDR3, the DNA is TGTGCCAGCAGCTCCCAACTAGCTTATACTAGCACAGATACGCAGTATTTT. Protein product: CASSSQLAYTSTDTQYF.

This clonotype was seen a few times. V gene TRBV6-1 combines with J gene TRBJ2-1, with TRBD2 identical over 9 bases. After removal of 4 bases from V and 0 bases from J, the junction contained 10 bases not matched to a gene. Germline-derived CDR1 and CDR2 are MNHNS and SASEGT. The CDR3 is 18 amino acids. CDR3 sequence: CASSGSRTSASSYNEQFF. The CDR3 coding sequence is TGTGCCAGCAGTGGATCCAGGACTAGCGCTAGCTCCTACAATGAGCAGTTCTTC.

The chain links TRBV20-1 to TRBJ1-1; D unclear. The V gene lost 3 bases and the J gene lost 11 bases, with 22 bases spanning the gap. The length of the CDR3 is 14 residues. Germline values: CDR1 DFQATT, CDR2 SNEGSKA (reference sequence). CDR3 in DNA: TGCAGTGCTAGGCCCTACCTTGAGGGCGATACTGCTTTCTTT. Its translation is CSARPYLEGDTAFF.

This clonotype showed up many times. The chain couples TRBV5-1 to TRBJ2-7; D gene uncertain. The V gene lost 4 bases and the J gene lost 6 bases, with 20 bases spanning the gap. Germline-derived CDR1 and CDR2 are SGHRS and YFSETQ. The length of the CDR3 is 15 residues. As DNA, the CDR3 is TGCGCCAGCAGCCCTGACATCGGAAGGGCCTTCGAGCAGTACTTC. Encoded protein: CASSPDIGRAFEQYF. The entire variable domain, with the rest obtained from reference TRBV5-1 and TRBJ2-7, is as follows: KAGVTQTPRYLIKTRGQQVTLSCSPISGHRSVSWYQQTPGQGLQFLFEYFSETQRNKGNFPGRFSGRQFSNSRSEMNVSTLELGDSALYLCASSPDIGRAFEQYFGPGTRLTVT.

The chain joins TRBV4-1 to TRBJ1-2, with D perhaps matching TRBD1 (5 bases). Germline CDR1 and CDR2: MGHRA and YSYEKL. The CDR3 totals 15 residues. Trimming left V 4 bases short and J 6 bases short, with 18 bases between. The CDR3 is CASSRDPRDPHGYTF. As DNA, the CDR3 is TGCGCCAGCAGCCGAGACCCCAGGGATCCTCATGGCTACACCTTC.

This clonotype showed up many times. This chain links TRBV28 with TRBJ2-7, with TRBD1 matching over 7 bases. The CDR3 loop spans 13 amino acids. CDR1 and CDR2 from the germline V gene are MDHEN and SYDVKM. Trimming at V came to 6 bases and at J to 2 bases, leaving 4 bases not matched to a gene. In DNA form, the CDR3 reads TGTGCCAGCAGAACCGGGACAGCCTACGAGCAGTACTTC. As protein: CASRTGTAYEQYF.

This chain connects TRBV5-1 to TRBJ1-4; possible D gene TRBD1, 5 bases. Looked up from germline, CDR1 is SGHRS and CDR2 is YFSETQ. The V gene lost 3 bases and the J gene lost 2 bases, with 8 bases spanning the gap. The CDR3 runs 14 residues. The CDR3 bases are TGCGCCAGCAGCTACGGGGGGACTAATGAAAAACTGTTTTTT. Its translation: CASSYGGTNEKLFF.

This clonotype was detected ten times or more. V and J are TRBV20-1 and TRBJ2-5; D might be TRBD1 (7 bases). Germline loops: CDR1 DFQATT, CDR2 SNEGSKA (reference sequence). The CDR3 loop spans 14 amino acids. Trimming removed 4 bases at V and 5 bases at J, with 17 bases between. The CDR3 is CSAKGGGAGETQYF. The CDR3 bases are TGCAGTGCTAAAGGAGGGGGCGCAGGGGAGACCCAGTACTTC.

The chain combines TRBV7-9 with TRBJ2-1; TRBD1 matches 7 bases. With 8 bases clipped from V and 3 bases from J, the junction kept 4 bases outside the gene matches. The CDR3 is made up of 13 amino acids. Germline loops: CDR1 SEHNR, CDR2 FQNEAQ (reference sequence). The CDR3 loop is CASGGTDYNEQFF. In DNA, the CDR3 is TGTGCCAGCGGTGGGACAGACTACAATGAGCAGTTCTTC.

V and J are TRBV24-1 and TRBJ2-1, with 10 nucleotides matching TRBD1. The CDR3 spans 16 residues. From germline, CDR1 is KGHDR and CDR2 SFDVKD. V shed 3 bases, J shed 8 bases, and the junction held 9 bases outside the gene matches. This CDR3 is CATSDGPGQGRDEQFF. CDR3 DNA sequence: TGTGCCACCAGTGATGGACCGGGACAGGGGAGGGATGAGCAGTTCTTC.

This clonotype has at least ten counts. Here the CDR3 reads CASSTHRDYGYEQYF. Written as DNA, the CDR3 is TGTGCCAGCAGTACCCACCGGGACTACGGCTACGAGCAGTACTTC. V and J are TRBV27 and TRBJ2-7; TRBD2 aligns across 7 bases. Germline CDR1 is MNHEY and CDR2 is SMNVEV (reference sequence). V shed 5 bases, J shed 3 bases, and the junction held 10 bases outside the gene matches. The CDR3 spans 15 residues.

This clonotype was found many times. The rearrangement links TRBV28 to TRBJ1-5, with 7 bases matching TRBD1. The length of the CDR3 is 15 residues. CDR1 is MDHEN, CDR2 SYDVKM, per germline. The trim removed 5 bases at V and 2 bases at J, leaving 6 bases unmatched. CDR3 DNA: TGTGCCAGCAGTCACCGACAGGGTGGCAATCAGCCCCAGCATTTT. It specifies CASSHRQGGNQPQHF.

This clonotype turned up a few times. The chain combines TRBV20-1 with TRBJ1-4, with 9 bases aligning to TRBD1. This CDR3 spans 15 amino acids. Losses at the gene ends were 3 bases for V and 7 bases for J; bases not matched to a gene: 9. Per the germline V gene, CDR1 is DFQATT and CDR2 is SNEGSKA (reference sequence). This CDR3 is CSARPRTGASEKLFF. The DNA of the CDR3 is TGCAGTGCTAGGCCCAGGACAGGGGCGAGTGAAAAACTGTTTTTT.